Listed here are 10 T cell receptor beta chains from one sample, sequenced in a study of blood T cell repertoires in COVID-19. Method: immunoSEQ multiplex PCR; TCRdb's copy keeps in-frame clones and lacks some. Of around 270,000 clones in the sample, about 89% were seen once. The source material was peripheral blood. Source of these receptors: a man aged 25 to 45 with acute or convalescent COVID-19.

The gene calls are TRBV5-8 and TRBJ1-4; a possible D gene is TRBD1 (6 bases). Germline V gene data show CDR1 as SGHTS and CDR2 as YDEGEE. Trimming shortened V by 4 bases and J by 5 bases, and 12 bases separated the two germline ends. This CDR3 is built from 14 residues. The CDR3 here is CASSPSGVNEKLFF. The DNA of the CDR3 is TGTGCCAGCAGCCCATCAGGGGTCAATGAAAAACTGTTTTTT.

The gene calls are TRBV27 and TRBJ2-3; D perhaps matches TRBD2 (5 bases). The germline gives CDR1 MNHEY, CDR2 SMNVEV (reference sequence). Trimming stripped 8 bases from V and 2 bases from J, with 14 bases between. The CDR3 length is 14 residues. CDR3 region: CASRGLTFTDTQYF. The CDR3 DNA follows: TGTGCCAGCCGAGGACTTACCTTCACAGATACGCAGTATTTT.

This rearrangement joins TRBV7-3 to TRBJ2-3; no firm D call. Trimming took 2 bases from V and 0 from J, leaving 6 bases between them. The V gene's germline CDR1 is SGHTA and CDR2 FQGTGA. This CDR3 spans 14 amino acids. For the CDR3, the DNA is TGTGCCAGCAGCTTAGCGGTGAGCACAGATACGCAGTATTTT. This codes for CASSLAVSTDTQYF.

The genes are TRBV29-1 and TRBJ2-3, with D perhaps TRBD2 (7 bases). Germline loops: CDR1 SQVTM, CDR2 ANQGSEA. This CDR3 has 14 residues. V was shortened by 4 bases and J by 1 base, with 12 bases between the two germline ends. The CDR3 nucleotides read TGCAGCGTTGTAGGGGGGGGCCGCACAGATACGCAGTATTTT. Amino acid sequence: CSVVGGGRTDTQYF.

The count of this clone is one. This chain connects TRBV5-1 to TRBJ1-6, with D perhaps matching TRBD1 (6 bases). Germline V gene lookup returns CDR1 SGHRS and CDR2 YFSETQ. V was shortened by 1 base and J by 0 bases, with 8 bases between the two germline ends. CDR3 size: 16 residues. The CDR3 bases are TGCGCCAGCAGCTTGAGGGACAACTCCTATAATTCACCCCTCCACTTT. Amino acids: CASSLRDNSYNSPLHF. The complete variable domain, with remaining parts taken from reference TRBV5-1 and TRBJ1-6, reads KAGVTQTPRYLIKTRGQQVTLSCSPISGHRSVSWYQQTPGQGLQFLFEYFSETQRNKGNFPGRFSGRQFSNSRSEMNVSTLELGDSALYLCASSLRDNSYNSPLHFGNGTRLTVT.

This chain connects TRBV6-1 to TRBJ1-2; TRBD1 aligns across 8 bases. The CDR3 sequence is 15 residues long. Germline V CDR1 and CDR2: MNHNS, SASEGT. Trimming at V came to 1 base and at J to 8 bases, leaving 9 bases not matched to a gene. The DNA for the CDR3 is TGTGCCAGCAGTGAAGTTCTCGGACAGGGAAGGGGCTACACCTTC. Protein product: CASSEVLGQGRGYTF.

This sequence joins TRBV7-9 and TRBJ2-6; D possibly corresponds to TRBD2 (5 bases). Germline assignment: CDR1 SEHNR and CDR2 FQNEAQ (reference sequence). The CDR3 sequence is 16 residues long. Trimming took 1 base from V and 2 from J, leaving 9 bases between them. This CDR3 is CASSLGGGPGANVLTF. DNA of the CDR3: TGTGCCAGCAGCTTAGGCGGAGGACCTGGGGCCAACGTCCTGACTTTC.

V and J are TRBV7-3 and TRBJ2-1; 8 nucleotides match TRBD2. Germline CDR1 is SGHTA and CDR2 is FQGTGA. CDR3 length: 16 residues. The V segment lost 1 base and the J segment 9 bases; nucleotides outside the gene matches: 11. The CDR3 reads CASSLSPGTSSSEQFF. The DNA for the CDR3 is TGTGCCAGCAGCTTAAGCCCAGGGACTAGTTCGTCTGAGCAGTTCTTC. Drawing the rest from reference TRBV7-3 and TRBJ2-1, the complete variable domain is GAGVSQTPSNKVTEKGKYVELRCDPISGHTALYWYRQSLGQGPEFLIYFQGTGAADDSGLPNDRFFAVRPEGSVSTLKIQRTERGDSAVYLCASSLSPGTSSSEQFFGPGTRLTVL.

The gene calls are TRBV7-2 and TRBJ1-5; D gene uncertain. The CDR3 has 16 amino acids. Germline V CDR1 and CDR2: SGHTA, FQGNSA. Deletions cut 3 bases from V and 3 bases from J, with 15 bases between. The CDR3 DNA reads as TGTGCCAGCAGCTTGGGTCGGCAGGCCCTCAATCAGCCCCAGCATTTT. Encoded protein: CASSLGRQALNQPQHF. The variable domain in full, completed from reference TRBV7-2 and TRBJ1-5, reads GAGVSQSPSNKVTEKGKDVELRCDPISGHTALYWYRQSLGQGLEFLIYFQGNSAPDKSGLPSDRFSAERTGGSVSTLTIQRTQQEDSAVYLCASSLGRQALNQPQHFGDGTRLSIL.

This clone was counted once. This rearrangement joins TRBV30 to TRBJ2-3; unclear D gene. Germline values: CDR1 GTSNPN, CDR2 SVGIG (reference sequence). This CDR3 region has 11 residues. The V end lost 2 bases, the J end lost 8 bases, and 8 bases lay between the germline ends. The CDR3 is CAWSLGPTQYF. In nucleotides, the CDR3 is TGTGCCTGGAGTTTGGGCCCTACGCAGTATTTT.